This T cell receptor (beta chain) emerged from a study of T cells in Graves' hyperthyroidism and ophthalmopathy. Patients counted as stable if ophthalmopathy did not develop within 18 months. Diagnosis relied on clinical symptoms, serum thyroxine and TRAb, thyroid ultrasound and orbital computed tomography. Cells are PBMCs isolated from roughly 9.3 ml of fresh blood. There were TCR beta CDR3 regions amplified from RNA transcripts. TCR CDR3 underwent first-round RT-PCR with the HTBI primer set. From the multiplex PCR reads, TCRdb called clonotypes with MiXCR, one entry per CDR3 protein. This table holds 600,000 to 750,000 distinct CDR3 sequences, around 16% found once. This clonotype was observed many times. The target antigen is unknown. Germline lookup yields CDR1 SNHLY and CDR2 FYNNEI. The CDR3 covers 14 residues. Germline trimming cut 2 bases from V and 5 bases from J; bases unmatched to any gene: 3.

General study findings and limits: Most expanded thyroid clonotypes above 0.001 recurred in blood.

The chain recombines TRBV2 with TRBJ1-1, with 9 bases identical to TRBD1. What was sequenced was blood. This TCR was recovered from a man aged 50 to 60 with Graves' hyperthyroidism. The CDR3 DNA reads TGTGCCAGCAGTGAATGGGACAGGGCAACTGAAGCTTTCTTT. Residues: CASSEWDRATEAFF.